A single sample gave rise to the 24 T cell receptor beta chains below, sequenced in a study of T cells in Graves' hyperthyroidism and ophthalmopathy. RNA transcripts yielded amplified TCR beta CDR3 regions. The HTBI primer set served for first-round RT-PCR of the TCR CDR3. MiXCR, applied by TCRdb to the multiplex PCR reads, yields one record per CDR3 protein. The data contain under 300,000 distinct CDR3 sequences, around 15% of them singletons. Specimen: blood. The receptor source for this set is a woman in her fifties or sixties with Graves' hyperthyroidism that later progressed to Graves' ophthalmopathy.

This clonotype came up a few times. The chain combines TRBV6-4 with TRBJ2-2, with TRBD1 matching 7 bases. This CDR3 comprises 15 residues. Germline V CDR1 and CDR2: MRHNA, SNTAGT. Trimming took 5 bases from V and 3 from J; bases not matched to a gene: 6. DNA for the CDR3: TGTGCCAGCAGTAGGACAGGATTTGACACCGGGGAGCTGTTTTTT. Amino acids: CASSRTGFDTGELFF.

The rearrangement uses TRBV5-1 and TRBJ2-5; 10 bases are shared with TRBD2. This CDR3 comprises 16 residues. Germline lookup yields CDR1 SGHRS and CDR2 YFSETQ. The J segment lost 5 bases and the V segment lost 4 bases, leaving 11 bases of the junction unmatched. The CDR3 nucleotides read TGCGCCAGCAGCCCTCCAGAGCGGGAGGGCCTGGAGACCCAGTACTTC. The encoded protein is CASSPPEREGLETQYF.

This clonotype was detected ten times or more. Here the CDR3 reads CASSFSVRAYNEQFF. CDR3 nucleotide sequence: TGTGCCAGCAGCTTCTCGGTACGGGCTTACAATGAGCAGTTCTTC. The chain links TRBV7-3 to TRBJ2-1; no reliable D call. Germline CDR1 SGHTA, CDR2 FQGTGA. V shed 3 bases and J shed 4 bases, with 13 bases lying between them. The CDR3 is 15 amino acids. The whole variable domain, filled in from reference TRBV7-3 and TRBJ2-1, reads GAGVSQTPSNKVTEKGKYVELRCDPISGHTALYWYRQSLGQGPEFLIYFQGTGAADDSGLPNDRFFAVRPEGSVSTLKIQRTERGDSAVYLCASSFSVRAYNEQFFGPGTRLTVL.

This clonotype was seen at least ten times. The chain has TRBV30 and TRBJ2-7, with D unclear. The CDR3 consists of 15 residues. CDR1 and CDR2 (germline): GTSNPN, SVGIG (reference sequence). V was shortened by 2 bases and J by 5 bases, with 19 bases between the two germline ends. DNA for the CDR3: TGTGCCTGGAGTAGAAAGAGTGTGGGGTCGGACGAGCAGTACTTC. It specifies CAWSRKSVGSDEQYF.

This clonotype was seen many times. The CDR3 coding sequence is TGTGCCTGGAGTGTAAGGCAGGTGCCGAACACTGAAGCTTTCTTT. Translating gives CAWSVRQVPNTEAFF. The chain is built from TRBV30 and TRBJ1-1; unclear D gene. The CDR3 length is 15 residues. The germline V and J ends were trimmed by 0 bases and 1 base, with 12 bases remaining between them. Germline assignment: CDR1 GTSNPN and CDR2 SVGIG (reference sequence).

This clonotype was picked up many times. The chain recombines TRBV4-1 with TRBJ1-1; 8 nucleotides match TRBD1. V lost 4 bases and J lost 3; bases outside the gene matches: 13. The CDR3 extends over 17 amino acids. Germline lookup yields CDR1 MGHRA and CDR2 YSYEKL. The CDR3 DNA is TGCGCCAGCAGCCGGGGGGGCAGGGGGCGCCGAGACACTGAAGCTTTCTTT. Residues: CASSRGGRGRRDTEAFF.

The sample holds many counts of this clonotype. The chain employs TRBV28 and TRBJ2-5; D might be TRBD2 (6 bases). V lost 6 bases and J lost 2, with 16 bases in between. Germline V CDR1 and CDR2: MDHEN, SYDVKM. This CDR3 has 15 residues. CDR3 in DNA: TGTGCCAGCAGCTCGGCGTTGGGGGGTCAAGAGACCCAGTACTTC. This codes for CASSSALGGQETQYF.

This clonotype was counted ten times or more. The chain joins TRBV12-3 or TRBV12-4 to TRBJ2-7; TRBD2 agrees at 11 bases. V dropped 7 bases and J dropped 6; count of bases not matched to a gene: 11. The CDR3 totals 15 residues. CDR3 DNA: TGTGCCAGCAAGGTTAGCGGGAGGGCCCTCGGCGAGCAGTACTTC. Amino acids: CASKVSGRALGEQYF.

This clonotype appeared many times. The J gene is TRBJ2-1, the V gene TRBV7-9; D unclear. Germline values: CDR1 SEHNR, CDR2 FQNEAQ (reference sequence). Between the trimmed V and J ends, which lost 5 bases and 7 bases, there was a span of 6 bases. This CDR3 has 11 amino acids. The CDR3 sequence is CASSNPNEQFF. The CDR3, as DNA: TGTGCCAGCAGCAACCCGAATGAGCAGTTCTTC.

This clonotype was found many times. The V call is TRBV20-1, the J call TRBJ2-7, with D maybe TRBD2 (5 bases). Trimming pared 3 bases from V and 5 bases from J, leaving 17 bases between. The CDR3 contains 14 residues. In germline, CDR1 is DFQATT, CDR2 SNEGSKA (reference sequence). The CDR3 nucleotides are TGCAGTGCTAGTAGGCTAGCAGAACTCCACGAGCAGTACTTC. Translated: CSASRLAELHEQYF.

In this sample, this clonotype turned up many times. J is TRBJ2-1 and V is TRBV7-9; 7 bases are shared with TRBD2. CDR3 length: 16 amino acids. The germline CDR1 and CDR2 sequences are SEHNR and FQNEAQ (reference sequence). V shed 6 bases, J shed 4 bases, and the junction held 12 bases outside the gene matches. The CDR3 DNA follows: TGTGCCAGCAGGAAGGATCGGGGCGGGGGTTACAATGAGCAGTTCTTC. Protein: CASRKDRGGGYNEQFF.

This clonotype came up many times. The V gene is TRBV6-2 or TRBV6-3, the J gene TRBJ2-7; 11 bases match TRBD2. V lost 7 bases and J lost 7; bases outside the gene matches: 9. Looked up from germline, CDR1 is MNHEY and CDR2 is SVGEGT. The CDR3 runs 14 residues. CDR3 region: CASTLLAGAGEQYF. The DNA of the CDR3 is TGTGCCAGCACCCTACTAGCGGGAGCTGGGGAGCAGTACTTC.

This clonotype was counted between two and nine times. The CDR3 region has the DNA TGCGCCAGCAGCTTCGGTAGGACAGGGGGCATTAATGAAAAACTGTTTTTT. Amino acid sequence: CASSFGRTGGINEKLFF. V usage is TRBV5-1 and J usage is TRBJ1-4, with 11 bases lining up with TRBD1. This CDR3 comprises 17 residues. CDR1 is SGHRS and CDR2 is YFSETQ in the germline V gene. The J segment lost 4 bases and the V segment lost 2 bases, leaving 7 bases of the junction unmatched.

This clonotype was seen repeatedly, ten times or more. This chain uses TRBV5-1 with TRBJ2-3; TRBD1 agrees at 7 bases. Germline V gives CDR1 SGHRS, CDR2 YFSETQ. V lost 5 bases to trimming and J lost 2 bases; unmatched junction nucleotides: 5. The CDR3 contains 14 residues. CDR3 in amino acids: CASRPGQFTDTQYF. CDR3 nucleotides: TGCGCCAGCAGGCCGGGACAGTTCACAGATACGCAGTATTTT.

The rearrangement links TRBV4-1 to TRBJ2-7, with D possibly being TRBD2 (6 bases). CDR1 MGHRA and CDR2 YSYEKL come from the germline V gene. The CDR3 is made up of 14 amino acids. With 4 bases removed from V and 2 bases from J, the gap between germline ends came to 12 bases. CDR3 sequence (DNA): TGCGCCAGCAGCCCCAGGGACTTAACCTACGAGCAGTACTTC. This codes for CASSPRDLTYEQYF.

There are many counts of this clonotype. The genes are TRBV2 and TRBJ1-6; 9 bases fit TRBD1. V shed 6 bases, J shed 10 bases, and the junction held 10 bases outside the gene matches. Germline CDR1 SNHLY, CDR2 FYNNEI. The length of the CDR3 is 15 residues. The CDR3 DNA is TGTGCCAGCAGCGCGGGACAGGGAGAATCATCACCCCTCCACTTT. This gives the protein CASSAGQGESSPLHF.

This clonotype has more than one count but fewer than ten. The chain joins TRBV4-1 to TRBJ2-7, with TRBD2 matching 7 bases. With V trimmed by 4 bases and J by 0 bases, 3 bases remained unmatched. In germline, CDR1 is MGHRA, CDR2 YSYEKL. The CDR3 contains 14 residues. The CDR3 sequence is CASSPAGSSYEQYF. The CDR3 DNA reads TGCGCCAGCAGCCCAGCGGGGAGCTCCTACGAGCAGTACTTC.

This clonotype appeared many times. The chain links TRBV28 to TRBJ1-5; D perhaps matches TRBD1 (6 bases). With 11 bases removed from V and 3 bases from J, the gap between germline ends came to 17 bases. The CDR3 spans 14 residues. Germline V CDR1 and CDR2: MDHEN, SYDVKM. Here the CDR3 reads CASGARKSNQPQHF. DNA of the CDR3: TGTGCCTCGGGGGCCCGCAAGTCCAATCAGCCCCAGCATTTT. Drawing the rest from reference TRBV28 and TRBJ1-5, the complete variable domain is DVKVTQSSRYLVKRTGEKVFLECVQDMDHENMFWYRQDPGLGLRLIYFSYDVKMKEKGDIPEGYSVSREKKERFSLILESASTNQTSMYLCASGARKSNQPQHFGDGTRLSIL.

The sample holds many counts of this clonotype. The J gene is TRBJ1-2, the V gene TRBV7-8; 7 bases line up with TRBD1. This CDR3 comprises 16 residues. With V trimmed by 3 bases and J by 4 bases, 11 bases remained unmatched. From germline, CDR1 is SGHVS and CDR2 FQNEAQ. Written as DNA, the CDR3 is TGTGCCAGCAGCTTGACGACAGGGATCCCCACCTATGGCTACACCTTC. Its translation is CASSLTTGIPTYGYTF.

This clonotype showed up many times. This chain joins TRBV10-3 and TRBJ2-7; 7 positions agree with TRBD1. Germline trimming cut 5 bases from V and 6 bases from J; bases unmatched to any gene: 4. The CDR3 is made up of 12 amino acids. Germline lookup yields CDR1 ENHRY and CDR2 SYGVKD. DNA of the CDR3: TGTGCCATCAGTATCGACAGGGCCGAGCAGTACTTC. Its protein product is CAISIDRAEQYF.

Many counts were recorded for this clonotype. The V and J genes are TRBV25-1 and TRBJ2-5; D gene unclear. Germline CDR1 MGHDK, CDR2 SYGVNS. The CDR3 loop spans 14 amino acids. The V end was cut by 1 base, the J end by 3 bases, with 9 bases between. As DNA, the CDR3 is TGTGCCAGCAGTGAATCGTCCGGCGAAGAGACCCAGTACTTC. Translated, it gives CASSESSGEETQYF.

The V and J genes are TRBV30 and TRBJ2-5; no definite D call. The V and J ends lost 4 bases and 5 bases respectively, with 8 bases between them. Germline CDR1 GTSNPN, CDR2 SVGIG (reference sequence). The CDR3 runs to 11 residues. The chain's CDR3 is CAWTSWETQYF. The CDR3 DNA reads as TGTGCCTGGACTAGTTGGGAGACCCAGTACTTC.

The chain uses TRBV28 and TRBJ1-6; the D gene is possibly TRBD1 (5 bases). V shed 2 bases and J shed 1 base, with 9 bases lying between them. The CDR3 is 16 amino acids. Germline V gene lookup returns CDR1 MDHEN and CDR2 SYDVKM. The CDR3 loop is CASSLGGGSYNSPLHF. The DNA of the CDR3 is TGTGCCAGCAGTTTAGGGGGAGGATCCTATAATTCACCCCTCCACTTT.

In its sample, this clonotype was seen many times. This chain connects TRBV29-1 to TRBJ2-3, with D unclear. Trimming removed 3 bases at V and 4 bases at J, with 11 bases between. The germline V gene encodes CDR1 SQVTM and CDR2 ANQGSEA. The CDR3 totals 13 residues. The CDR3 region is CSVDKGTADTQYF. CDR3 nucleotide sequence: TGCAGCGTTGATAAGGGAACCGCAGATACGCAGTATTTT.